Only a few counts were recorded for the clone carrying this T cell receptor beta chain. Its target is unknown. Template material for amplifying TCR beta CDR3 regions consisted of RNA transcripts. The HTBI primer set drove a first-round RT-PCR of the TCR CDR3. Each CDR3 protein gets one entry after TCRdb re-called the multiplex PCR reads with MiXCR. The sample has a few hundred thousand distinct CDR3 sequences, about 15% seen once. This sample was included in a study of T cells in Graves' hyperthyroidism and ophthalmopathy. An absence of ophthalmopathy progression within 18 months meant stable Graves' hyperthyroidism. Based on clinical symptoms, serum thyroxine and TRAb, thyroid ultrasound and orbital computed tomography, diagnoses were reached. 10 ml of fresh peripheral blood supplied the PBMCs. Whole-study findings and limits: Model predictions of ophthalmopathy came a median approximately 6 months before onset.

Input material: blood. The TCR sequence derives from a woman aged 25 to 39 with Graves' hyperthyroidism.

CDR3 sequence: CASSPGTGGLITEAFF. CDR3 DNA sequence: TGTGCCAGCAGCCCCGGGACAGGGGGCTTGATCACTGAAGCTTTCTTT. J is TRBJ1-1 and V is TRBV5-6, with 12 bases aligning to TRBD1. Looked up from germline, CDR1 is SGHDT and CDR2 is YYEEEE. The length of the CDR3 is 16 residues. V lost 4 bases and J lost 4; bases outside the gene matches: 8.